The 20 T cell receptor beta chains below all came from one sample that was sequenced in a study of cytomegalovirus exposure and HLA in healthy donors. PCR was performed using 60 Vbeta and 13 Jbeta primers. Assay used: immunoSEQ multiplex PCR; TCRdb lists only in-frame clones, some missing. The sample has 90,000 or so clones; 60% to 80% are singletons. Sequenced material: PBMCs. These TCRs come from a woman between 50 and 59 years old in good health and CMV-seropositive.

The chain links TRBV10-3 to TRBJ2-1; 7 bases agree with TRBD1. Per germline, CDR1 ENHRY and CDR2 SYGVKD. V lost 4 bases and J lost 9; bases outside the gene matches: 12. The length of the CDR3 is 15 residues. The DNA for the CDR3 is TGTGCCATCAGTGCAGACACCGGGACAGCGATTGAGCAGTTCTTC. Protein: CAISADTGTAIEQFF.

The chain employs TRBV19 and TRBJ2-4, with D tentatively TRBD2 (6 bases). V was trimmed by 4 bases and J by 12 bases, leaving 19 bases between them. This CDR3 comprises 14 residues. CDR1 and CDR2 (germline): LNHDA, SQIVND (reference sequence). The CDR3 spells CASSTTASWGGQYF. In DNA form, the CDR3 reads TGTGCCAGTAGTACTACTGCCTCCTGGGGAGGTCAGTACTTC.

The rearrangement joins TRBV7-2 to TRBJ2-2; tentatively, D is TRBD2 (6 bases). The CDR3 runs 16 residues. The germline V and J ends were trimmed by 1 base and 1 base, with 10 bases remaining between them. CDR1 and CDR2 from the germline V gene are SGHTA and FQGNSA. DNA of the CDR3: TGTGCCAGCAGCTTAGTAGGCGGGAAGAACACCGGGGAGCTGTTTTTT. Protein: CASSLVGGKNTGELFF.

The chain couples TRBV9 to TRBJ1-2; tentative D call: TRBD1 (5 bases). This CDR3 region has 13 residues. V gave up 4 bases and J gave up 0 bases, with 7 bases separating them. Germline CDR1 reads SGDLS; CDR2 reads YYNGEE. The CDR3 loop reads CASSRRANYGYTF. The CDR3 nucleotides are TGTGCCAGCAGCCGCAGGGCTAACTATGGCTACACCTTC.

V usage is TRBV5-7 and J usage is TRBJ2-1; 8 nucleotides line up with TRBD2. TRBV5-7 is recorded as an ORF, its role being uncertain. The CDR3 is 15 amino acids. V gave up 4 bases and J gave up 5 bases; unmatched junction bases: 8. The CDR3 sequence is CASSPPGRDHNEQFF. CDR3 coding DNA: TGTGCCAGCAGCCCCCCCGGGAGGGACCACAATGAGCAGTTCTTC.

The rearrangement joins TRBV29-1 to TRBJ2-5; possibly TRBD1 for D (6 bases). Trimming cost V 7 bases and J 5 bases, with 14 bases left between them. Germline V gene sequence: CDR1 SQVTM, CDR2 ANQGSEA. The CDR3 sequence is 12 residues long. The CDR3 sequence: CSATDSWETQYF. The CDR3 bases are TGCAGCGCTACGGACAGTTGGGAGACCCAGTACTTC.

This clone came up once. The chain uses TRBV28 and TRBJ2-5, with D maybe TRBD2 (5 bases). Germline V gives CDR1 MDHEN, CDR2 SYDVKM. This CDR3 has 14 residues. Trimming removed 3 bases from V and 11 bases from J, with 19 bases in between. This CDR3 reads CASSLTNLYHKQYF. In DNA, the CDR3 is TGTGCCAGCAGTTTGACTAACCTGTATCATAAGCAGTACTTC.

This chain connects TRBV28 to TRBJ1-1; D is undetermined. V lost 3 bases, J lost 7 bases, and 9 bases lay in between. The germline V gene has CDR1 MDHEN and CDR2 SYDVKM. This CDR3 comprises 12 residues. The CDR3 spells CASSLRRYEAFF. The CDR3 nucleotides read TGTGCCAGCAGTTTGAGGCGATATGAAGCTTTCTTT.

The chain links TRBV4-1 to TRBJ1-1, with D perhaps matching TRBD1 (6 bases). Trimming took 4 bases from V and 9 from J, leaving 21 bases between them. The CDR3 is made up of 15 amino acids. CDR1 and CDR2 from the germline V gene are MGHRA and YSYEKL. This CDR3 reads CASSRTSLTGSKAFF. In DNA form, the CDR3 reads TGCGCCAGCAGCCGAACGAGTCTTACAGGGTCCAAAGCTTTCTTT.

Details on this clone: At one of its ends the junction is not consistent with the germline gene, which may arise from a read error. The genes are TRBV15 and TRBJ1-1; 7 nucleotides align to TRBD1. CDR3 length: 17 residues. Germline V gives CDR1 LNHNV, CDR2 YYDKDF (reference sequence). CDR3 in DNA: TGTGCCACCAGCAGAGGGGTGACAGGGTGGGAGAACACTGAAGCTGTCTTT. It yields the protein CATSRGVTGWENTEAVF.

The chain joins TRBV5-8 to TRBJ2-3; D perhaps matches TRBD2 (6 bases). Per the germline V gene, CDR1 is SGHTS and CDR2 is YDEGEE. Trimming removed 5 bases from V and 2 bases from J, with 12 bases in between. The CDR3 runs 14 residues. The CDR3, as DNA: TGTGCCAGCAGACGGGGGAGCCCCACAGATACGCAGTATTTT. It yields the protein CASRRGSPTDTQYF.

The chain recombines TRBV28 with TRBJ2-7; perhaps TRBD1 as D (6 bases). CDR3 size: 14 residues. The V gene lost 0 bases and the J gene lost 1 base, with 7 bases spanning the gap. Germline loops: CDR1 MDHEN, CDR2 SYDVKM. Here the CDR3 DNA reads TGTGCCAGCAGTTTATGGGACAGATCCTACGAGCAGTACTTC. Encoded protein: CASSLWDRSYEQYF.

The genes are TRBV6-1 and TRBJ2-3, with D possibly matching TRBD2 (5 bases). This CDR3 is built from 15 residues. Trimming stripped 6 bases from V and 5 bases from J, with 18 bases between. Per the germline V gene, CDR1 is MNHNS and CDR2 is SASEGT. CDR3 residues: CASSLSGPLRDTQYF. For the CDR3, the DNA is TGTGCCAGCAGCCTCAGCGGACCCTTGAGAGATACGCAGTATTTT.

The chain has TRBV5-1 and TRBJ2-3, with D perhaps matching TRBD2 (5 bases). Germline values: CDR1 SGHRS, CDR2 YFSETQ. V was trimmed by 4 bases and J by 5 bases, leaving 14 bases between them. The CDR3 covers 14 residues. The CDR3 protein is CASSPQAAGDTQYF. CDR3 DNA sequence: TGCGCCAGCAGCCCTCAGGCCGCGGGAGATACGCAGTATTTT.

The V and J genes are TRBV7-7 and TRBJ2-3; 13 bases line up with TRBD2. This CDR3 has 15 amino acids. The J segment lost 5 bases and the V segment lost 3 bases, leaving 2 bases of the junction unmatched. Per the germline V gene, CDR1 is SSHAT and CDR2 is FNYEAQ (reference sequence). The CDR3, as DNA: TGTGCCAGCAGCTTGGGACTAGCGGGAAAAGATACGCAGTATTTT. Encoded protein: CASSLGLAGKDTQYF.

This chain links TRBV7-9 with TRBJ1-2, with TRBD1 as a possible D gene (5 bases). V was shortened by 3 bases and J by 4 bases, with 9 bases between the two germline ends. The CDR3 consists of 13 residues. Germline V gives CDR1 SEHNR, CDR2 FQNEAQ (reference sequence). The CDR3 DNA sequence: TGTGCCAGCAGCTTCAGGGTGAGCTATGGCTACACCTTC. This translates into CASSFRVSYGYTF.

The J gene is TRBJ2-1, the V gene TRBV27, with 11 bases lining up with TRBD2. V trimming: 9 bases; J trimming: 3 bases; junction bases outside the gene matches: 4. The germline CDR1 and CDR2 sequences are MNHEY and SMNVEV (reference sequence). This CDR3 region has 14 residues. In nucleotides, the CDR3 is TGTGCCAGTACTAGCGGGAGTAGCTACAATGAGCAGTTCTTC. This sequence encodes CASTSGSSYNEQFF.

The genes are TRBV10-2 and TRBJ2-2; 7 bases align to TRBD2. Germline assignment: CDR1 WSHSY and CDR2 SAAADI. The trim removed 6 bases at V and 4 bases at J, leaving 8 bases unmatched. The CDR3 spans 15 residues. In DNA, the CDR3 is TGCGCCAGCAGGACGGGGGGAGAGGCCACCGGGGAGCTGTTTTTT. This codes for CASRTGGEATGELFF.

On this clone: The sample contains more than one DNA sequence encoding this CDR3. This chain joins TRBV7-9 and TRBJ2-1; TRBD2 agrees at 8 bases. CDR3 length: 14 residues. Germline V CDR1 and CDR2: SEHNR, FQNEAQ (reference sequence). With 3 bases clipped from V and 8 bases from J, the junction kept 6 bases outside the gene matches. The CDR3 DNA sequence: TGTGCCAGCAGCTTTACCAGCGGGAGCTATGAGCAGTTCTTC. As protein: CASSFTSGSYEQFF.

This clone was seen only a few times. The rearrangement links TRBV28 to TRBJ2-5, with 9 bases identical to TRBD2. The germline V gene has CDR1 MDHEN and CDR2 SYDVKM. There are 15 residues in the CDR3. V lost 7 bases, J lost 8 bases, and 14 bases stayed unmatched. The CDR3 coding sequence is TGTGCCAGCACCGAAGCGGGAGGCCACTCTAGAACCCAGTACTTC. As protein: CASTEAGGHSRTQYF.